The 5 T cell receptor beta chains below all came from one sample that was sequenced in a study of esophageal squamous cell carcinoma under preoperative chemotherapy. Time point meaning: after preoperative PTX-NDP chemotherapy. In TCRdb, the PCR reads were re-called with MiXCR into one record per CDR3 protein. The table has roughly 10,000 distinct CDR3 sequences, around 63% seen once. The sample was collected from a patient given preoperative chemotherapy. All receptors derive from a human donor with esophageal squamous cell carcinoma. The donor label of this sample is uncertain.

This clonotype was seen just once. Sequence at one end of the junction differs from germline and may be a read error. CDR3 in amino acids: CASSEFGGRDQDTQYF. CDR3 coding DNA: TGTGCCAGCAGTGAATTTGGGGGACGTGACCAAGATACGCAGTATTTC. V and J are TRBV6-1 and TRBJ2-3, with D possibly called TRBD1 or TRBD2 (5 bases each). The CDR3 extends over 16 amino acids. Germline CDR1 reads MNHNS; CDR2 reads SASEGT.

Details on this clonotype: Sequence at one end of the junction differs from germline and may be a read error. This rearrangement joins TRBV6-1 to TRBJ2-2, with 14 nucleotides matching TRBD2. The CDR3 runs to 22 residues. Germline V CDR1 and CDR2: MNHNS, SASEGT. This CDR3 reads CASRGTKRGPGLAGVETDEQFF. In nucleotides, the CDR3 is TGTGCCAGCAGGGGGACTAAGCGGGGGCCGGGACTAGCGGGAGTGGAGACCGATGAGCAGTTTTTT.

This clonotype occurred once. The chain links TRBV12-3 or TRBV12-4 to TRBJ1-1; D might be TRBD1 (5 bases). Trimming took off 5 bases at V and 5 bases at J, with 9 bases between the two ends. This CDR3 has 12 amino acids. In nucleotides, the CDR3 is TGTGCCAGCAGTGGGGACGTTACTGAAGCTTTCTTT. Protein sequence: CASSGDVTEAFF.

The chain couples TRBV11-3 to TRBJ2-4, with TRBD2 matching over 12 bases. The end of the DNA aligns better with TRBJ2-5, so the J call may be wrong. The CDR3 has 15 residues. Per the germline V gene, CDR1 is SGHNT and CDR2 is YENEEA. CDR3 DNA: TGTGCCAGCAGTCCAGGACTAGCGGGACAGGAGACCCAGTACTTC. Its translation: CASSPGLAGQETQYF.

The genes are TRBV6-1 and TRBJ2-3; tentatively, D is TRBD2 (7 bases). The germline V and J ends were trimmed by 3 bases and 2 bases, with 21 bases remaining between them. Germline V gene sequence: CDR1 MNHNS, CDR2 SASEGT. The CDR3 totals 18 residues. The chain's CDR3 is CASSEGGGGVCDTDTQYF. Here the CDR3 DNA reads TGTGCCAGCAGTGAGGGGGGAGGGGGGGTTTGTGACACAGATACGCAGTATTTT.